Following are 14 T cell receptor beta chains from one sample sequenced in a study of T-cell memory formation after mild COVID-19 (dated by TCRdb to about 2021). Libraries were built with 5' RACE. The sample was run on an Illumina NovaSeq 6000. In-frame beta chains were kept once TCRdb had trimmed the public reads at Q25 with fastp and called clones with MiXCR. Identical CDR3 proteins give one entry, which carries the most common genes and DNA. This sample holds about 16,000 distinct CDR3 sequences; approximately 23% were observed only once. The ten largest clones represent 45% to 75% of the sample. The sample was PBMCs or a T cell subset sorted from them (not recorded which). These receptors all stem from a young man who had mild COVID-19 (a few samples of this study predate the infection). The sample titles of this study are shuffled in the database, so cell type and time point are left out; the donor was told from shared clones.

This clonotype was picked up a small number of times. The CDR3 sequence: CASSPMVDTQYF. In DNA form, the CDR3 reads TGTGCCAGCAGCCCCATGGTAGATACGCAGTATTTT. V usage is TRBV11-2 and J usage is TRBJ2-3; no definite D call. Germline V gives CDR1 SGHAT, CDR2 FQNNGV. This CDR3 has 12 residues. Trimming cost V 5 bases and J 5 bases, with 8 bases left between them.

V usage is TRBV12-3 or TRBV12-4 and J usage is TRBJ2-1, with unresolved D. The CDR3 extends over 13 amino acids. The V gene lost 1 base and the J gene lost 8 bases, with 9 bases spanning the gap. The CDR3 DNA reads as TGTGCCAGCAGTTTAGGTGTGGTGTATGAGCAGTTCTTC. It encodes CASSLGVVYEQFF.

This clonotype has a count of ten or more. The V gene is TRBV27, the J gene TRBJ2-7; D might be TRBD1 or TRBD2, each matching 5 bases. This CDR3 contains 16 residues. The germline gives CDR1 MNHEY, CDR2 SMNVEV (reference sequence). Trimming took off 1 base at V and 2 bases at J, with 15 bases between the two ends. CDR3 amino acids: CASSLYWGTSTYEQYF. CDR3 in DNA: TGTGCCAGCAGTTTATATTGGGGGACCTCTACCTACGAGCAGTACTTC.

This clonotype was seen ten or more times. The J gene is TRBJ2-1, the V gene TRBV5-1, with TRBD1 identical over 9 bases. This CDR3 is built from 15 residues. Germline trimming cut 2 bases from V and 5 bases from J; bases unmatched to any gene: 5. The germline gives CDR1 SGHRS, CDR2 YFSETQ. CDR3 bases: TGCGCCAGCAGCTTTTCCGGGACAGGGAACAATGAGCAGTTCTTC. This translates into CASSFSGTGNNEQFF.

The chain employs TRBV5-6 and TRBJ2-7; 8 positions match TRBD1. CDR1 is SGHDT, CDR2 YYEEEE, per germline. This CDR3 comprises 14 residues. The junction had 10 bases not matched to a gene; V was cut back by 7 bases and J by 4 bases. The CDR3 sequence: CASQTGRTGYEQYF. The CDR3 DNA sequence: TGTGCCAGCCAGACAGGACGGACAGGGTACGAGCAGTACTTC.

V gene TRBV12-3 or TRBV12-4 combines with J gene TRBJ1-2, with D uncertain. V dropped 4 bases and J dropped 6 bases, with 9 bases sitting between them. The CDR3 is made up of 12 amino acids. As DNA, the CDR3 is TGTGCCAGCAGTTCGACCTGGAATGGCTACACCTTC. Its protein product is CASSSTWNGYTF.

The chain has TRBV12-3 or TRBV12-4 and TRBJ2-7; D not certain. V lost 3 bases to trimming and J lost 0 bases, with 9 bases between them. The CDR3 loop spans 14 amino acids. As DNA, the CDR3 is TGTGCCAGCAGTTTCTCGACTGACTCCTACGAGCAGTACTTC. This encodes CASSFSTDSYEQYF.

There are many counts of this clonotype. V usage is TRBV5-1 and J usage is TRBJ2-7, with 9 positions matching TRBD1. Germline V gene data show CDR1 as SGHRS and CDR2 as YFSETQ. J gave up 4 bases and V 5 bases, and 4 bases lay outside the gene matches. The CDR3 has 13 residues. The CDR3 loop reads CASRGQGLYEQYF. Here the CDR3 DNA reads TGCGCCAGCAGAGGACAGGGGTTATACGAGCAGTACTTC.

This clonotype was observed many times. The V call is TRBV4-1, the J call TRBJ2-5; 10 bases are a match to TRBD2. The CDR3 consists of 17 residues. V lost 4 bases and J lost 3; bases outside the gene matches: 11. Germline V lookup: CDR1 MGHRA, CDR2 YSYEKL. The CDR3 spells CASSPRGAGGREETQYF. CDR3 sequence (DNA): TGCGCCAGCAGCCCACGGGGAGCGGGGGGGAGGGAAGAGACCCAGTACTTC.

This clonotype appeared a single time. The genes are TRBV7-6 and TRBJ2-3, with a weak D call TRBD2 (6 bases). V gave up 6 bases and J gave up 1 base, with 17 bases separating them. Germline lookup yields CDR1 SGHVS and CDR2 FNYEAQ. This CDR3 has 16 residues. In DNA, the CDR3 is TGTGCCAGCAGTACGACCGGGAGAGGTGGCACAGATACGCAGTATTTT. Encoded protein: CASSTTGRGGTDTQYF.

The V and J genes are TRBV5-1 and TRBJ1-4; the D gene is possibly TRBD1 (6 bases). The CDR3 covers 14 residues. Germline V CDR1 and CDR2: SGHRS, YFSETQ. V was pared by 4 bases and J by 2 bases, with 9 bases between. As DNA, the CDR3 is TGCGCCAGCAGCAGGGGGGCGACTAATGAAAAACTGTTTTTT. It encodes CASSRGATNEKLFF.

V is TRBV6-5 and J is TRBJ1-2; D is perhaps TRBD1 (6 bases). Between the trimmed V and J ends, which lost 5 bases and 4 bases, there was a span of 11 bases. The germline CDR1 and CDR2 sequences are MNHEY and SVGAGI. CDR3 size: 13 residues. CDR3 DNA sequence: TGTGCCAGCAGTCCAAGGGGGGTCTATGGCTACACCTTC. It translates to CASSPRGVYGYTF.

The table lists this clonotype with a few counts. The J gene is TRBJ2-2, the V gene TRBV7-3; no firm D call. CDR3 length: 13 residues. Germline V CDR1 and CDR2: SGHTA, FQGTGA. V lost 4 bases and J 5 bases, leaving 8 bases between the germline ends. The CDR3 DNA sequence: TGTGCCAGCAGCTCTGTGGGGACCGGGGAGCTGTTTTTT. It encodes CASSSVGTGELFF.

The table lists this clonotype with a few counts. The chain uses TRBV7-9 and TRBJ2-3; D assignment may be TRBD1 or TRBD2 (6 bases each). Germline values: CDR1 SEHNR, CDR2 FQNEAQ (reference sequence). The CDR3 covers 16 residues. Trimming shortened V by 5 bases and J by 0 bases, and 15 bases separated the two germline ends. DNA of the CDR3: TGTGCCAGCAGCCCCCCGTGGGGGGCTAGCACAGATACGCAGTATTTT. Encoded protein: CASSPPWGASTDTQYF.